The clone carrying this TCR beta chain appeared a few times. This sample stems from a study of beta chain features in type 1 diabetes. Investigators reverse transcribed all isolated RNA, so they sequenced expressed TCRB transcripts. Using immunoSEQ multiplex PCR, the repertoire was profiled, and TCRdb retains in-frame clones only, with some absent. Of about 130,000 clones in the sample, about a tenth were seen once. The V segment lost 1 base and the J segment 7 bases; nucleotides outside the gene matches: 8. The CDR3 runs 15 residues. In germline, CDR1 is SGHRS, CDR2 YFSETQ. Sequencing was done on a sample of central memory CD4+ T cells from blood. The origin of this receptor is a man between 18 and 35 years old in good health. The V call is TRBV5-1, the J call TRBJ2-1; 7 bases agree with TRBD2. The CDR3 DNA reads TGCGCCAGCAGCTTGACCGGACTAGAACGTAATGAGCAGTTCTTC. Translating it yields CASSLTGLERNEQFF.